The T cell receptor beta chain described here comes from a study of T-cell reconstitution after alpha-beta-depleted transplantation in children. Study-level results: Reports say that about two months after transplant, the alpha-beta T cells came out of several hundred graft clones that had expanded.

This CDR3 spans 14 amino acids. The germline V gene encodes CDR1 SGHTA and CDR2 FQGNSA. The V end was cut by 0 bases, the J end by 5 bases, with 9 bases between. This clonotype was seen at least ten times. The antigen remains unidentified. Unique molecular identifiers were used to barcode this TCRbeta library. Each CDR3 protein is one row after TCRdb ran MiXCR on the PCR reads. This table has hundreds of thousands of distinct CDR3 sequences, approximately 11% appearing once. This chain connects TRBV7-2 to TRBJ2-3; possibly TRBD1 for D (5 bases). The sample in question was PBMCs, obtained before TCRalphabeta/CD19-depleted stem cell transplant. The origin of this receptor is a child younger than two with acute myeloid leukemia, due to receive a stem cell transplant. Here the CDR3 reads CASSLASRGDTQYF. Here the CDR3 DNA reads TGTGCCAGCAGCTTAGCGTCTAGGGGAGATACGCAGTATTTT.